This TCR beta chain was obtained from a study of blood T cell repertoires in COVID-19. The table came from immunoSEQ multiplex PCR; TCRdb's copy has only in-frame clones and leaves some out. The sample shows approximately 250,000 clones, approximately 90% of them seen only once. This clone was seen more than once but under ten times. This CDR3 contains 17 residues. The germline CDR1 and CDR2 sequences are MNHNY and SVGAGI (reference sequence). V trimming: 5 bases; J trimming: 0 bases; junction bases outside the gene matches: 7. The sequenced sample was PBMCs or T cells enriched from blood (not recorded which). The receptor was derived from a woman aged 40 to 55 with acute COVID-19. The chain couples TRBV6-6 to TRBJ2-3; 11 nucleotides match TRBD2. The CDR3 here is CASSPLAGGTSTDTQYF. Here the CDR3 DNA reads TGTGCCAGCAGTCCCCTAGCGGGGGGAACTAGCACAGATACGCAGTATTTT.